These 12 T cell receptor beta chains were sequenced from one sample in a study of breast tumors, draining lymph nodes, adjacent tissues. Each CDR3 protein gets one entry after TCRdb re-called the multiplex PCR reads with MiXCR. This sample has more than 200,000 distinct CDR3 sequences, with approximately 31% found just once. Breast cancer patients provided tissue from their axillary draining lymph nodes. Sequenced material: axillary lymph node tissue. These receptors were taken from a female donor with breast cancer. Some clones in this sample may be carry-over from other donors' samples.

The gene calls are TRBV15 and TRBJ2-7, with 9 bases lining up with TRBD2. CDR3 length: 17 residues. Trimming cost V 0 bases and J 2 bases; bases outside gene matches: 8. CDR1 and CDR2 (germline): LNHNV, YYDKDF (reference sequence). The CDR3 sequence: CATSRDLASGVTYEQYF. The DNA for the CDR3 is TGTGCCACCAGCAGAGATTTGGCTAGCGGGGTAACCTACGAGCAGTACTTC.

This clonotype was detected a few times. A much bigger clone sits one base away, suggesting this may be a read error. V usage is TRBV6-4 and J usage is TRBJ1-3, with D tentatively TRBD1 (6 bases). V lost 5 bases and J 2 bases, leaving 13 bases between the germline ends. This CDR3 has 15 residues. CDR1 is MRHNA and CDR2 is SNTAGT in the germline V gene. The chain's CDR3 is CASSRAQGPGNTIYF. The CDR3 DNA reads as TGTGCCAGCAGTCGAGCACAGGGCCCTGGAAACACCATATATTTT.

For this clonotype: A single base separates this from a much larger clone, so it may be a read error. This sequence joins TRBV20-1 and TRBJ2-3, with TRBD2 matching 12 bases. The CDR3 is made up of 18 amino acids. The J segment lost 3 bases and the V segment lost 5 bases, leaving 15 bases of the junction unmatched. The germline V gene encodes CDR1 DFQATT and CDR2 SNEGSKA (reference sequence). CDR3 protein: CSASHRTSGTFGTDTQYF. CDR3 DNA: TGCAGTGCTTCTCACCGGACTAGCGGGACTTTCGGGACAGATACGCAGTATTTT.

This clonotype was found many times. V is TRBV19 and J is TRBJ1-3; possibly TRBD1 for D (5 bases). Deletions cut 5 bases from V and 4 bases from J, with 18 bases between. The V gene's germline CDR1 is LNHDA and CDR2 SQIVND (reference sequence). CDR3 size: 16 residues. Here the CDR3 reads CASSPRGTRLGNTIYF. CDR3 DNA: TGTGCCAGTAGTCCCCGGGGGACCCGACTAGGAAACACCATATATTTT.

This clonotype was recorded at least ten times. The CDR3 sequence is CASSLRGNQFDTQYF. Here the CDR3 DNA reads TGTGCCAGCAGCCTCCGAGGGAACCAATTCGATACGCAGTATTTT. J is TRBJ2-3 and V is TRBV7-3, with D possibly TRBD2 on 5 matching bases. The ends were cut back, 5 bases at V and 6 bases at J, with 18 bases in the middle. The germline gives CDR1 SGHTA, CDR2 FQGTGA. The length of the CDR3 is 15 residues.

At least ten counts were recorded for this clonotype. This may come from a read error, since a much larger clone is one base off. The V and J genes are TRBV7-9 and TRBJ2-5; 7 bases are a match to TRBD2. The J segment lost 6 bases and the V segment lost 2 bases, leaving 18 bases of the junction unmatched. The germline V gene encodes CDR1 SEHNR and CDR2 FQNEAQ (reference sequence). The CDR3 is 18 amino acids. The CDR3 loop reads CASSLSGVAGAIQQTQYF. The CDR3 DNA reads TGTGCCAGCAGCTTATCGGGCGTGGCGGGAGCTATTCAACAGACCCAGTACTTC. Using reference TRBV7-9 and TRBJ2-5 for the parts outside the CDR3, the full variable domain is DTGVSQNPRHKITKRGQNVTFRCDPISEHNRLYWYRQTLGQGPEFLTYFQNEAQLEKSRLLSDRFSAERPKGSFSTLEIQRTEQGDSAMYLCASSLSGVAGAIQQTQYFGPGTRLLVL.

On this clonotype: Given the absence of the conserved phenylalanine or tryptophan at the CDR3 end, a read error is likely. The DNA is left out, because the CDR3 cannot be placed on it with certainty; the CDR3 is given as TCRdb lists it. CDR3 residues: CASTTGHY. This rearrangement joins TRBV2 to TRBJ1-6; the listed D gene, TRBD1, was not tested against the DNA. The CDR3 is 8 residues long, ends included. Germline CDR1 is SNHLY and CDR2 is FYNNEI.

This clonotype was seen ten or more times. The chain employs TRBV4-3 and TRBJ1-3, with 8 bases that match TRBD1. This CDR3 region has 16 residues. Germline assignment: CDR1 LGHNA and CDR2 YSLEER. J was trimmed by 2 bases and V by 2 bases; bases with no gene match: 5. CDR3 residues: CASSQFLTGAGNTIYF. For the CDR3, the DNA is TGCGCCAGCAGCCAATTTCTGACAGGGGCTGGAAACACCATATATTTT.

The CDR3 reads CASSHPKTNSGANVLTF. CDR3 sequence (DNA): TGTGCCAGCAGTCACCCTAAAACGAACTCTGGGGCCAACGTCCTGACTTTC. The genes are TRBV6-1 and TRBJ2-6; D is uncertain. CDR3 length equals 17 residues. Germline lookup yields CDR1 MNHNS and CDR2 SASEGT. Trimming removed 5 bases from V and 0 bases from J, with 14 bases in between.

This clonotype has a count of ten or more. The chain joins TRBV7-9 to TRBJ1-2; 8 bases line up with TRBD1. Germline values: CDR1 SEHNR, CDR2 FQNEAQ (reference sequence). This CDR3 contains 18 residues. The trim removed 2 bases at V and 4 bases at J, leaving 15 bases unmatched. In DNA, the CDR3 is TGTGCCAGCAGCTTATTTGGACAGGGTGGTTTAGACGGCTATGGCTACACCTTC. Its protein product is CASSLFGQGGLDGYGYTF. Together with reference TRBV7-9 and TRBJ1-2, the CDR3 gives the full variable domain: DTGVSQNPRHKITKRGQNVTFRCDPISEHNRLYWYRQTLGQGPEFLTYFQNEAQLEKSRLLSDRFSAERPKGSFSTLEIQRTEQGDSAMYLCASSLFGQGGLDGYGYTFGSGTRLTVV.

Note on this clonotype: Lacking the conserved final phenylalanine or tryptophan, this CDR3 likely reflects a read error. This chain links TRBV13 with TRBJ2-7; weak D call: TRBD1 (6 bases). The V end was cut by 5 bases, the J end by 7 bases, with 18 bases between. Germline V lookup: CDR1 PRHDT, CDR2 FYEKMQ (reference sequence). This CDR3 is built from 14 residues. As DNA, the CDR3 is TGTGCCAGCAGCCGGCGACAGGCAGCCCAAGAGCAGTACCTC. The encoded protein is CASSRRQAAQEQYL.

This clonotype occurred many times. The CDR3 spells CATVGGPTGELFF. The CDR3 nucleotides are TGTGCCACGGTGGGGGGACCCACCGGGGAGCTGTTTTTT. V and J are TRBV24-1 and TRBJ2-2; the D gene is possibly TRBD2 (6 bases). This CDR3 has 13 residues. Trimming shortened V by 10 bases and J by 4 bases, and 12 bases separated the two germline ends. Germline V CDR1 and CDR2: KGHDR, SFDVKD.